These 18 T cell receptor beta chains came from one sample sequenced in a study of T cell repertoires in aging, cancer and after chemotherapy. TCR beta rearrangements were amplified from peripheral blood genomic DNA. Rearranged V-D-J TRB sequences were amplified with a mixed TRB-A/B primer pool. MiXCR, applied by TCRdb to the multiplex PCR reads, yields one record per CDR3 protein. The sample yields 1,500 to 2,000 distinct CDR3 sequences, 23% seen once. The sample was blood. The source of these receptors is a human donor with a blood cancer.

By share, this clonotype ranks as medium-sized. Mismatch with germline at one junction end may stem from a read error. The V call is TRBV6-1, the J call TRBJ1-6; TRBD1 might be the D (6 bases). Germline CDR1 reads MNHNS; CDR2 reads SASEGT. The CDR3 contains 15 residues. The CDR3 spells CASNEQGDYNSPLHF. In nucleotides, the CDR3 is TGTGCCAGCAATGAACAGGGAGATTATAATTCACCCCTCCACTTT.

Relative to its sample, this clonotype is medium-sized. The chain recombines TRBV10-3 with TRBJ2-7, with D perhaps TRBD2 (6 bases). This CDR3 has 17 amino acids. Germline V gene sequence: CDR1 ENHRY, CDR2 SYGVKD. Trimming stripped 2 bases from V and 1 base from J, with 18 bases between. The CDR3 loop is CAISEGQGGLGSYEQYF. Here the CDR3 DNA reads TGTGCCATCAGTGAGGGACAAGGAGGGTTGGGTTCCTACGAGCAGTACTTC.

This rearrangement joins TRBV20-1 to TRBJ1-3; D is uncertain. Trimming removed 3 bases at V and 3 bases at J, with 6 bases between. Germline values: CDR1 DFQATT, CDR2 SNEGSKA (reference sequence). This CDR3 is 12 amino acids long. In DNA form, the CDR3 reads TGCAGTGCTAGGGGTATTGGAAACACCATATATTTT. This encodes CSARGIGNTIYF.

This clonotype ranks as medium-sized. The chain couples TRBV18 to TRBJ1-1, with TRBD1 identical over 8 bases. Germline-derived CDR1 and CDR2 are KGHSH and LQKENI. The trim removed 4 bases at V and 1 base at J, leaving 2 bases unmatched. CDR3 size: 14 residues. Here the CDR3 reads CASSLQGANTEAFF. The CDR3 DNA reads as TGTGCCAGCTCACTGCAGGGGGCGAACACTGAAGCTTTCTTT.

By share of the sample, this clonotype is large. The CDR3 loop is CASSYQASEAFF. The DNA for the CDR3 is TGTGCCAGCAGTTACCAGGCTTCGGAAGCTTTCTTT. This chain links TRBV6-6 with TRBJ1-1; no firm D call. CDR3 length: 12 residues. Germline V gene sequence: CDR1 MNHNY, CDR2 SVGAGI (reference sequence). V lost 2 bases, J lost 8 bases, and 9 bases lay in between.

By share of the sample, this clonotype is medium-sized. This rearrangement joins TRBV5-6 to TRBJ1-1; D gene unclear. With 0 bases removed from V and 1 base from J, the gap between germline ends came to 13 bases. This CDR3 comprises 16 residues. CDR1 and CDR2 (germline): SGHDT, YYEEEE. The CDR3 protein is CASSLGAQTRNTEAFF. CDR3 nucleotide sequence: TGTGCCAGCAGCTTGGGAGCACAAACCAGGAACACTGAAGCTTTCTTT.

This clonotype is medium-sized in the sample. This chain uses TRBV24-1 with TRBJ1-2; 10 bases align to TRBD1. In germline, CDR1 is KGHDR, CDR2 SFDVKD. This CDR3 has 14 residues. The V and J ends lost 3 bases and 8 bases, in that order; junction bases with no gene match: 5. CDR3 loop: CATSDPGTGVGYTF. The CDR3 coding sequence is TGTGCCACCAGTGATCCCGGGACAGGGGTCGGCTACACCTTC.

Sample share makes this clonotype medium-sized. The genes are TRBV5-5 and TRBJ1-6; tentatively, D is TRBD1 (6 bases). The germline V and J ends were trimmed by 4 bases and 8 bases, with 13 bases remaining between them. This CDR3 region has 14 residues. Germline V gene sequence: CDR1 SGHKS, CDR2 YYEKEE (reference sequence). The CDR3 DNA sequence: TGTGCCAGCAGCACTGGACAGCTCGATTCACCCCTCCACTTT. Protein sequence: CASSTGQLDSPLHF. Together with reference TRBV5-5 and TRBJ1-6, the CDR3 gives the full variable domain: DAGVTQSPTHLIKTRGQQVTLRCSPISGHKSVSWYQQVLGQGPQFIFQYYEKEERGRGNFPDRFSARQFPNYSSELNVNALLLGDSALYLCASSTGQLDSPLHFGNGTRLTVT.

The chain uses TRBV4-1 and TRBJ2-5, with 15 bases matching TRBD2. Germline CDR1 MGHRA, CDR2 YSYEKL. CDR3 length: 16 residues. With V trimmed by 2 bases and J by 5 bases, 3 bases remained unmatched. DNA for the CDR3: TGCGCCAGCAGCCAACCGGGACTAGCGGGGGGCGAGACCCAGTACTTC. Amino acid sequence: CASSQPGLAGGETQYF.

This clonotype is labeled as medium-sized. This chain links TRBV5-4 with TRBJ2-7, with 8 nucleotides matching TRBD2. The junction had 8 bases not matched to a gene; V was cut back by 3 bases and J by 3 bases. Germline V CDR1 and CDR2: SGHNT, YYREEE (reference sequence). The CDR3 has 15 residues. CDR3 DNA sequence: TGTGCCAGCAGCTCCTTAAATAGCGGGGTCTACGAGCAGTACTTC. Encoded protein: CASSSLNSGVYEQYF.

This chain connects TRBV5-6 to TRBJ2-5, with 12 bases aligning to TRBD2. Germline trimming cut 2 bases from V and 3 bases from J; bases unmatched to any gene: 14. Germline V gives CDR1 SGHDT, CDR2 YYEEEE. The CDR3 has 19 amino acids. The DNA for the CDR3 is TGTGCCAGCAGCTTAGTGTGGCTAGCGGGGGGGCGAATAAAAGAGACCCAGTACTTC. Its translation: CASSLVWLAGGRIKETQYF.

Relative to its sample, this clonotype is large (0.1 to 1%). The CDR3 DNA reads as TGTGCCAGTAGTATCGGGGACAGACCCACAGATACGCAGTATTTT. Encoded protein: CASSIGDRPTDTQYF. The rearrangement uses TRBV19 and TRBJ2-3; 7 bases line up with TRBD1. V lost 3 bases and J lost 2; bases outside the gene matches: 5. The V gene's germline CDR1 is LNHDA and CDR2 SQIVND (reference sequence). The CDR3 loop spans 15 amino acids.

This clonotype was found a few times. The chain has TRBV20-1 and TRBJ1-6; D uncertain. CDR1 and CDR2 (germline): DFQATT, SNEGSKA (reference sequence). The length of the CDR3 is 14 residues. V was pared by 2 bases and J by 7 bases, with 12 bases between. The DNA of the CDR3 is TGCAGTGCTAGAAGGCAGGCCCTGAATTCACCCCTCCACTTT. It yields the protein CSARRQALNSPLHF.

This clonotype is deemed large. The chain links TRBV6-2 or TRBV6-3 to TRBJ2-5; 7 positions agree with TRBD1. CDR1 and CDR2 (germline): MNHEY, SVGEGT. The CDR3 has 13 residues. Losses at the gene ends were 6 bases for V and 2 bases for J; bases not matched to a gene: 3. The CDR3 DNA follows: TGTGCCAGCAGACAGGGGCCACAAGAGACCCAGTACTTC. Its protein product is CASRQGPQETQYF.

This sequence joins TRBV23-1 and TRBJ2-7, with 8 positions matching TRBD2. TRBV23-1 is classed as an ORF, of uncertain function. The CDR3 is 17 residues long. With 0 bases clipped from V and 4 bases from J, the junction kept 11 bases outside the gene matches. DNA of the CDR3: TGCGCCAGCAGTCAATCTGTCGAGCGGGGGACCTCATACGAGCAGTACGTC. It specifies CASSQSVERGTSYEQYV.

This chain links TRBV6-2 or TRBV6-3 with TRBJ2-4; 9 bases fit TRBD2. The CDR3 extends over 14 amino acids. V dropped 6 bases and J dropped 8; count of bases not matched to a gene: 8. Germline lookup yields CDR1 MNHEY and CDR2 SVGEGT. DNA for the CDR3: TGTGCCAGCAGCCCCCGCGGGGGGGTTGACATTCAGTACTTC. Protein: CASSPRGGVDIQYF.

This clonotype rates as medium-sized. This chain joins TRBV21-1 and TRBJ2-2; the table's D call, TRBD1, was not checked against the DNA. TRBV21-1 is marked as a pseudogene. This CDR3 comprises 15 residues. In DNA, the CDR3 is TGTGCCAGCAGCAAGGACAGGGGCCACACCGGGGAGCTGTTTTTT. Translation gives CASSKDRGHTGELFF.

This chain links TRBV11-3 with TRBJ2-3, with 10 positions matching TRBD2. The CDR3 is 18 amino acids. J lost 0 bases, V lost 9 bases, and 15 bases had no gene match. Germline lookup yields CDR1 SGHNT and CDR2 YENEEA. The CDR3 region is CASRKTPTSGASTDTQYF. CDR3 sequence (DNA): TGTGCCAGTAGGAAAACCCCTACTAGCGGGGCTAGCACAGATACGCAGTATTTT.